A selection of T cell receptor beta chains follows, all from one sample in a study of beta chain features in type 1 diabetes. Sequencing used immunoSEQ multiplex PCR; TCRdb keeps in-frame clones, though not all of them. The profile covers approximately 470,000 clones, with roughly 31% appearing a single time and around 0.065% taken by the ten largest. Sequenced input: naive CD4+ T cells from blood. All receptors derive from a man younger than 35 in good health. The CDR3 runs from the conserved cysteine through the conserved F or W. The order of the fields is D gene, J gene, V gene, clone size, CDR3 protein, CDR3 DNA. D genes are given only for firm matches. Only some rows state a clone size, as once, few, many or a class for expanded clones.

>TRBD1|TRBJ1-2|TRBV9|-
CASSSTGASYGYTF
TGTGCCAGCAGCTCAACAGGGGCCAGCTATGGCTACACCTTC
>TRBD1|TRBJ2-5|TRBV4-2|-
CASSSRPGGAETQYF
TGTGCCAGCAGCAGTCGACCAGGGGGCGCAGAGACCCAGTACTTC
>-|TRBJ2-7|TRBV4-1|-
CASSQVFGIGTSYEQYF
TGCGCCAGCAGCCAAGTATTCGGGATTGGGACCTCCTACGAGCAGTACTTC
>-|TRBJ1-2|TRBV20-1|-
CSAPDGYTF
TGCAGTGCTCCCGATGGCTACACCTTC
>-|TRBJ2-3|TRBV6-5|-
CASSYNSQGTQYF
TGTGCCAGCAGTTACAATTCACAGGGCACGCAGTATTTT
>-|TRBJ2-5|TRBV20-1|-
CSARVLETQYF
TGCAGTGCTAGGGTACTCGAGACCCAGTACTTC
>-|TRBJ1-1|TRBV29-1|-
CSVRHQMNTEAFF
TGCAGCGTCAGACATCAAATGAACACTGAAGCTTTCTTT
>-|TRBJ2-1|TRBV6-5|few
CASRRTDEQFF
TGTGCCAGCAGGCGGACGGATGAGCAGTTCTTC
>TRBD1|TRBJ2-7|TRBV10-3|-
CATQQGDTYEQYF
TGTGCCACCCAACAGGGGGACACTTACGAGCAGTACTTC
>-|TRBJ1-2|TRBV25-1|-
CASRDTGSYGYTF
TGTGCCAGCAGAGATACGGGTAGCTATGGCTACACCTTC
>-|TRBJ2-5|TRBV9|-
CASSVAPSGTQYF
TGTGCCAGCAGCGTAGCGCCATCGGGGACCCAGTACTTC
>TRBD1|TRBJ2-1|TRBV6-6|-
CASNPTGVDYNEQFF
TGTGCCAGCAACCCGACAGGGGTAGACTACAATGAGCAGTTCTTC
>-|TRBJ2-2|TRBV6-5|few
CASSFGLGQNTGELFF
TGTGCCAGCAGTTTTGGTTTAGGGCAGAACACCGGGGAGCTGTTTTTT
>-|TRBJ2-5|TRBV7-8|-
CASSLDREKETQYF
TGTGCCAGCAGCTTAGACAGGGAGAAAGAGACCCAGTACTTC
>TRBD1|TRBJ2-7|TRBV29-1|-
CSVETGQGFNEQYF
TGCAGCGTTGAAACGGGACAGGGCTTCAACGAGCAGTACTTC
>-|TRBJ2-3|TRBV30|-
CAWSVETTDTQYF
TGTGCCTGGAGTGTAGAGACCACAGATACGCAGTATTTT
>-|TRBJ2-7|TRBV5-1|few
CASSNYYEQYF
TGCGCCAGCAGCAACTACTACGAGCAGTACTTC
>-|TRBJ1-3|TRBV5-1|-
CASSPSMTGNTIYF
TGCGCCAGCAGCCCGAGTATGACTGGAAACACCATATATTTT
>-|TRBJ2-5|TRBV9|few
CASSGRRGYETQYF
TGTGCCAGCAGCGGCCGGAGGGGGTACGAGACCCAGTACTTC
>TRBD2|TRBJ2-3|TRBV9|few
CASSDRTSGIADTQYF
TGTGCCAGCAGCGACCGGACTAGCGGGATAGCAGATACGCAGTATTTT
>TRBD1|TRBJ1-2|TRBV25-1|few
CASSIRDRGSGYTF
TGTGCCAGTTCGATCCGGGACAGGGGAAGTGGCTACACCTTC
>TRBD1|TRBJ2-7|TRBV19|few
CASSTPRQGRYEQYF
TGTGCCAGTAGTACCCCCCGACAGGGGCGCTACGAGCAGTACTTC
>-|TRBJ1-1|TRBV18|-
CASSPRQWNTEAFF
TGTGCCAGCTCACCCCGACAGTGGAACACTGAAGCTTTCTTT
>-|TRBJ2-5|TRBV7-2|-
CASSFQETQYF
TGTGCCAGCAGTTTCCAGGAGACCCAGTACTTC
>-|TRBJ2-5|TRBV30|-
CAWSGGTLQETQYF
TGTGCCTGGAGTGGAGGGACACTCCAAGAGACCCAGTACTTC
>-|TRBJ2-4|TRBV29-1|-
CSVGGLAKNIQYF
TGCAGCGTTGGGGGTCTAGCCAAAAACATTCAGTACTTC
>TRBD1|TRBJ1-1|TRBV29-1|-
CSAETGRTEAFF
TGCAGCGCCGAGACAGGGAGGACTGAAGCTTTCTTT
>-|TRBJ2-7|TRBV7-2|-
CASSVGDGTGEQYF
TGTGCCAGCAGCGTTGGGGACGGGACCGGCGAGCAGTACTTC
>-|TRBJ2-5|TRBV9|few
CASSVEQGIPEETQYF
TGTGCCAGCAGCGTAGAGCAGGGTATCCCCGAAGAGACCCAGTACTTC
>-|TRBJ1-1|TRBV30|-
CAWRPGRLNTEAFF
TGTGCCTGGAGGCCAGGGCGGTTGAACACTGAAGCTTTCTTT
>-|TRBJ1-4|TRBV30|few
CAWSSPEKLFF
TGTGCCTGGAGTTCCCCCGAAAAACTGTTTTTT
>-|TRBJ1-2|TRBV30|few
CAWAGSSGGYTF
TGTGCCTGGGCAGGTTCGTCCGGGGGCTACACCTTC
>-|TRBJ1-5|TRBV15|-
CATSRDRGSNQPQHF
TGTGCCACCAGCAGAGATCGGGGAAGCAATCAGCCCCAGCATTTT
>-|TRBJ2-6|TRBV27|-
CASSFVSGANVLTF
TGTGCCAGCAGTTTCGTCTCTGGGGCCAACGTCCTGACTTTC
>-|TRBJ2-3|TRBV28|few
CASIRADTQYF
TGTGCCAGCATAAGGGCAGATACGCAGTATTTT
>-|TRBJ2-6|TRBV30|-
CAWSVTLAGANVLTF
TGTGCCTGGAGTGTAACCCTAGCTGGGGCCAACGTCCTGACTTTC
>-|TRBJ2-5|TRBV7-6|few
CASSQRPGPRETQYF
TGTGCCAGCAGCCAACGCCCCGGGCCCAGGGAGACCCAGTACTTC
>TRBD2|TRBJ2-7|TRBV7-2|-
CASRSVAGLAGLYEQYF
TGTGCCAGCAGATCGGTGGCCGGACTAGCGGGTCTCTACGAGCAGTACTTC
>-|TRBJ2-5|TRBV7-8|-
CASSQPGVEGQYF
TGTGCCAGCAGCCAGCCTGGAGTGGAGGGCCAGTACTTC
>-|TRBJ2-7|TRBV19|few
CASSISPTYEQYF
TGTGCCAGTAGTATAAGTCCCACGTACGAGCAGTACTTC
>TRBD2|TRBJ2-7|TRBV4-1|-
CASSIEGGISYEQYF
TGCGCCAGCAGCATTGAGGGAGGGATCTCCTACGAGCAGTACTTC
>-|TRBJ1-1|TRBV7-9|few
CASRHTEAFF
TGTGCCAGCAGGCACACTGAAGCTTTCTTT
>-|TRBJ2-1|TRBV9|few
CASSSRRTSYNEQFF
TGTGCCAGCAGCTCCAGGAGAACCTCCTACAATGAGCAGTTCTTC
>-|TRBJ2-7|TRBV7-2|-
CASSLEGQGSYEQYF
TGTGCCAGCAGCCTTGAGGGACAAGGCTCCTACGAGCAGTACTTC
>-|TRBJ2-2|TRBV12-5|-
CASGTGSIKLFF
TGTGCTAGTGGAACCGGGAGCATAAAGCTGTTTTTT
>TRBD1|TRBJ2-5|TRBV28|-
CASADRDQETQYF
TGTGCCAGCGCCGACAGGGACCAAGAGACCCAGTACTTC
>TRBD2|TRBJ2-7|TRBV7-9|few
CASSETSGSSYEQYF
TGTGCCAGCAGCGAGACTAGCGGGAGCTCCTACGAGCAGTACTTC
>TRBD1|TRBJ2-1|TRBV30|few
CAWSIQGATRNEQFF
TGTGCCTGGAGCATACAGGGGGCGACGAGGAATGAGCAGTTCTTC
>TRBD2|TRBJ2-5|TRBV15|-
CATSRRTSGSGETQYF
TGTGCCACCAGCAGACGGACTAGCGGGAGTGGCGAGACCCAGTACTTC
>-|TRBJ2-1|TRBV5-6|few
CASSFRWQLSYNEQFF
TGTGCCAGCAGCTTCAGGTGGCAGCTCTCCTACAATGAGCAGTTCTTC
>-|TRBJ1-1|TRBV6-5|-
CASSGAGNKGEAFF
TGTGCCAGCTCAGGCGCGGGGAATAAGGGTGAAGCTTTCTTT
>-|TRBJ2-2|TRBV6-5|-
CASSYTLGAFTGELFF
TGTGCCAGCAGTTACACCCTCGGGGCCTTCACCGGGGAGCTGTTTTTT
>TRBD2|TRBJ2-1|TRBV4-3|-
CASSPKAGVYNEQFF
TGCGCCAGCAGCCCAAAAGCGGGAGTGTACAATGAGCAGTTCTTC